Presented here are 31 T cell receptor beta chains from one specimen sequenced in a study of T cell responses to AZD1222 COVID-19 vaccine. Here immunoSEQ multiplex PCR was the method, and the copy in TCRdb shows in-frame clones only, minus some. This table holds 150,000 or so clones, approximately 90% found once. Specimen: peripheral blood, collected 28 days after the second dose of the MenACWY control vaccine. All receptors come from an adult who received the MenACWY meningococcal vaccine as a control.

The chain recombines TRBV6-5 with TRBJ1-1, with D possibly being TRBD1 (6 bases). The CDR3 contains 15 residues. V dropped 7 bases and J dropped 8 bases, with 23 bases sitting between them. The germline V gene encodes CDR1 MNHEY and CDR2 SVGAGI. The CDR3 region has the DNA TGTGCCAGCACCTACGATGGGGGCCCAGAGAAGGAAGCTTTCTTT. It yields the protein CASTYDGGPEKEAFF.

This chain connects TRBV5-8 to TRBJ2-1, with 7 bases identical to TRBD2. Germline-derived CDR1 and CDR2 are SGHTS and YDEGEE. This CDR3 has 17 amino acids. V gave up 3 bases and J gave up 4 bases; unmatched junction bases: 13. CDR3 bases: TGTGCCAGCAGCTGGGCCCCTGCTAGCGGCCAATACAATGAGCAGTTCTTC. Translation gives CASSWAPASGQYNEQFF.

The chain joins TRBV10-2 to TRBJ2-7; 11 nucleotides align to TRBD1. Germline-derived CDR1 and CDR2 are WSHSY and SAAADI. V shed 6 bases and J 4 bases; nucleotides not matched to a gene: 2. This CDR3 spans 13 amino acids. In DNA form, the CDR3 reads TGCGCCAGCAGAGGACAGGGGGCATACGAGCAGTACTTC. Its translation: CASRGQGAYEQYF.

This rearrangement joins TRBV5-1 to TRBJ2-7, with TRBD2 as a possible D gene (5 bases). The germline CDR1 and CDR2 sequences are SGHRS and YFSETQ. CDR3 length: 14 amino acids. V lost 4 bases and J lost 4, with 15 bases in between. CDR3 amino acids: CASSLSFEGYEQYF. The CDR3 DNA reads TGCGCCAGCAGCCTCTCCTTCGAGGGTTACGAGCAGTACTTC. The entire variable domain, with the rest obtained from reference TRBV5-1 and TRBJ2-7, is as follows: KAGVTQTPRYLIKTRGQQVTLSCSPISGHRSVSWYQQTPGQGLQFLFEYFSETQRNKGNFPGRFSGRQFSNSRSEMNVSTLELGDSALYLCASSLSFEGYEQYFGPGTRLTVT.

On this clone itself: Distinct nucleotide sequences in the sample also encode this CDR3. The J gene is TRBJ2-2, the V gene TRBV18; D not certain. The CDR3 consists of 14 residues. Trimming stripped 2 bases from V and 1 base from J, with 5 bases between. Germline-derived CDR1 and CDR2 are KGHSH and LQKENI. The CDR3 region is CASSPGQNTGELFF. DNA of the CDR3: TGTGCCAGCTCACCAGGGCAGAACACCGGGGAGCTGTTTTTT.

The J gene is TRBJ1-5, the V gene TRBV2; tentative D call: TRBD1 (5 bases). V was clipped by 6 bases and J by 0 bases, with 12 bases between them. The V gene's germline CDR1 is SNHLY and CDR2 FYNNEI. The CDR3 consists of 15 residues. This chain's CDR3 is CASSVGANSNQPQHF. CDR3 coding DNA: TGTGCCAGCAGCGTAGGGGCTAATAGCAATCAGCCCCAGCATTTT.

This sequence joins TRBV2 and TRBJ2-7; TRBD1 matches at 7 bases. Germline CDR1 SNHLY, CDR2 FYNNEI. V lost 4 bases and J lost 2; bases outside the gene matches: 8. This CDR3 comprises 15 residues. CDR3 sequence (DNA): TGTGCCAGCAGTGTGACAGGGTCCAATCCCTACGAGCAGTACTTC. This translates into CASSVTGSNPYEQYF.

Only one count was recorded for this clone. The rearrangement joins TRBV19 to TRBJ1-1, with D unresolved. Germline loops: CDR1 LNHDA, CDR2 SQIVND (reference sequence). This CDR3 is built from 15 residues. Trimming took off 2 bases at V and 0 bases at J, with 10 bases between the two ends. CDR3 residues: CASSINRRVNTEAFF. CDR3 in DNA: TGTGCCAGTAGTATAAACCGACGGGTGAACACTGAAGCTTTCTTT. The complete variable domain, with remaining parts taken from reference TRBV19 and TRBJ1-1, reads DGGITQSPKYLFRKEGQNVTLSCEQNLNHDAMYWYRQDPGQGLRLIYYSQIVNDFQKGDIAEGYSVSREKKESFPLTVTSAQKNPTAFYLCASSINRRVNTEAFFGQGTRLTVV.

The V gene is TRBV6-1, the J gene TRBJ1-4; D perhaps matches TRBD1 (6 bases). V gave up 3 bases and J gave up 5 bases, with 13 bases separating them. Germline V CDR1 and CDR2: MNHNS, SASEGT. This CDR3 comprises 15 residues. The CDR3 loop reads CASSDAGRGNEKLFF. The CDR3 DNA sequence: TGTGCCAGCAGTGATGCAGGGAGGGGGAATGAAAAACTGTTTTTT.

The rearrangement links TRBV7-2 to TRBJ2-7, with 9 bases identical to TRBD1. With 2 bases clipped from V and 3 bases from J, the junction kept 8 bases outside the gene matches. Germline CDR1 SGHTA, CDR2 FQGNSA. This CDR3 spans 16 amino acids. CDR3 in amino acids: CASSLFTGGEGYEQYF. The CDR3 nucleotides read TGTGCCAGCAGCTTATTTACAGGGGGCGAGGGCTACGAGCAGTACTTC.

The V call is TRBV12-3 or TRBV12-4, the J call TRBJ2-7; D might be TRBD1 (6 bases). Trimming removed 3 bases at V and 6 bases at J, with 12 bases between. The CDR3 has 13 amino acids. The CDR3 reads CASSFHREGEQYF. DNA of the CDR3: TGTGCCAGCAGTTTTCACAGGGAAGGCGAGCAGTACTTC.

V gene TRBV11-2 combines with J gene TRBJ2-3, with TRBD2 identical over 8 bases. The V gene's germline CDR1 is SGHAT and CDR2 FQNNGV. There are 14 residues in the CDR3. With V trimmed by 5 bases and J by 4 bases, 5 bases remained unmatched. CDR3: CASSQAGESDTQYF. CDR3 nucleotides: TGTGCCAGCAGCCAAGCGGGAGAGTCAGATACGCAGTATTTT.

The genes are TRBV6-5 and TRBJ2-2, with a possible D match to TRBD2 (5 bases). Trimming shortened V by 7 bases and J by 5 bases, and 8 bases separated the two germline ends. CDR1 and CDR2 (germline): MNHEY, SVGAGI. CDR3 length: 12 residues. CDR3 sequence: CASTRGTGELFF. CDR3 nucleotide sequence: TGTGCCAGCACGAGAGGGACCGGGGAGCTGTTTTTT.

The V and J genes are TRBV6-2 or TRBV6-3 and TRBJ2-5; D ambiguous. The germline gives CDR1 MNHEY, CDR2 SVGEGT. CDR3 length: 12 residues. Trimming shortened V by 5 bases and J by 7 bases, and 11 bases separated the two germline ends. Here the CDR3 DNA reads TGTGCCAGCAGTAAACGCTCTGGGACCCAGTACTTC. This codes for CASSKRSGTQYF.

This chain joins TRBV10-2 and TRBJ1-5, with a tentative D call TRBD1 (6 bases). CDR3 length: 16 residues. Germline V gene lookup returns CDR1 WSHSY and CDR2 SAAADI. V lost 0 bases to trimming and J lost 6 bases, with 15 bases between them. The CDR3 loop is CASSESWGALVQPQHF. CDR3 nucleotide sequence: TGCGCCAGCAGTGAGTCGTGGGGGGCGTTGGTTCAGCCCCAGCATTTT.

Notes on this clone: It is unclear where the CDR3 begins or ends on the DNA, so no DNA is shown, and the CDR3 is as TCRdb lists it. The CDR3 protein is CASSSSGGPTEAFF. V is TRBV7-2 and J is TRBJ1-1. Germline assignment: CDR1 SGHTA and CDR2 FQGNSA. From its first to its last residue, the CDR3 has 14 amino acids.

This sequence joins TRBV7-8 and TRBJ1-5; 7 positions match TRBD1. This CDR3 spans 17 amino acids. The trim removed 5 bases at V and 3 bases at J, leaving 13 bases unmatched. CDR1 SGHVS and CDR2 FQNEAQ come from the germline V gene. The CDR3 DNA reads TGTGCCAGCAGCCTAAGCAACAGGGGCAAAGTCAATCAGCCCCAGCATTTT. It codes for CASSLSNRGKVNQPQHF.

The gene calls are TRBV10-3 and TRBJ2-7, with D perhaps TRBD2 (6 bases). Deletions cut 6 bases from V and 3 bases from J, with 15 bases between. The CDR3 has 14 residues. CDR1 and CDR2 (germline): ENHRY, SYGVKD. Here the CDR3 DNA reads TGTGCCATCAGCGAGGGGACGGGAGACTACGAGCAGTACTTC. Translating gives CAISEGTGDYEQYF.

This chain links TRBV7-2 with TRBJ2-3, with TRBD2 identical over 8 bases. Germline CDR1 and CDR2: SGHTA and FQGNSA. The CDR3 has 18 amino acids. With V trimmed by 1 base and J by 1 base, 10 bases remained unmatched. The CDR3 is CASSLDSLAGAGTDTQYF. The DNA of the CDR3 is TGTGCCAGCAGCTTAGATAGCCTAGCGGGTGCTGGCACAGATACGCAGTATTTT.

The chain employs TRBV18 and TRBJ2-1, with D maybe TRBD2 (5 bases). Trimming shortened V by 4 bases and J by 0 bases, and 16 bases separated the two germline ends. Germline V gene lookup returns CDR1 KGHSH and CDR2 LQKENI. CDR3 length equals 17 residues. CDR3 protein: CASSRSLGGGSYNEQFF. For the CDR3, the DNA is TGTGCCAGCTCACGCTCCCTAGGAGGTGGCTCCTACAATGAGCAGTTCTTC.

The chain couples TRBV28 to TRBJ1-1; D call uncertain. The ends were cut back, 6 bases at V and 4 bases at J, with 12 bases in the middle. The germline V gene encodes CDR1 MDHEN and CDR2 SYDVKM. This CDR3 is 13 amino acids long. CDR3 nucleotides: TGTGCCAGCAGCCGAGGGTTTCTCACTGAAGCTTTCTTT. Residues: CASSRGFLTEAFF.

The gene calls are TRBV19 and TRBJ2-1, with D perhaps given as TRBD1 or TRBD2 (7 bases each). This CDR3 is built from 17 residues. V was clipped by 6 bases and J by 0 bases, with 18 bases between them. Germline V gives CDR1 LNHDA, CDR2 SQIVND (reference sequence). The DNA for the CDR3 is TGTGCCAGTAGCAGGGGGGGACTGGCCAGCTCCTACAATGAGCAGTTCTTC. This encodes CASSRGGLASSYNEQFF.

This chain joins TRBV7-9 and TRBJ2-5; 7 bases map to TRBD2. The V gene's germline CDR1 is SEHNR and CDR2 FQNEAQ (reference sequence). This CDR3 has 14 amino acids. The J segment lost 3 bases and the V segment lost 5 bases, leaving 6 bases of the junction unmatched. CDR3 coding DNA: TGTGCCAGCAGCCCGACGGGGGGAGAAGAGACCCAGTACTTC. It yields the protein CASSPTGGEETQYF.

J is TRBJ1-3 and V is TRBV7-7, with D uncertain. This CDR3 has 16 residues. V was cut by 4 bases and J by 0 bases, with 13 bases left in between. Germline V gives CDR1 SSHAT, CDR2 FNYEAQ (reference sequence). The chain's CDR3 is CASSSGLPSSGNTIYF. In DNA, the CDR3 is TGTGCCAGCAGCTCCGGGCTGCCGAGCTCTGGAAACACCATATATTTT.

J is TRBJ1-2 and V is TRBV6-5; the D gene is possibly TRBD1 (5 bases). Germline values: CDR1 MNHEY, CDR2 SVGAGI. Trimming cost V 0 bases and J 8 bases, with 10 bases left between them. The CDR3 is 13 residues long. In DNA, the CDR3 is TGTGCCAGCAGTTACTCGTTTGGGGACGGCTACACCTTC. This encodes CASSYSFGDGYTF.

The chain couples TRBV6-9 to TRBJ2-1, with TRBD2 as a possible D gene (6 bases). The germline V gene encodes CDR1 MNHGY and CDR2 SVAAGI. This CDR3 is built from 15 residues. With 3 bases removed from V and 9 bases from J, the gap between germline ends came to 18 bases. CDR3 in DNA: TGTGCCAGCAGTTACGGCCAGCGGAGGGACTCTGAGCAGTTCTTC. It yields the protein CASSYGQRRDSEQFF.

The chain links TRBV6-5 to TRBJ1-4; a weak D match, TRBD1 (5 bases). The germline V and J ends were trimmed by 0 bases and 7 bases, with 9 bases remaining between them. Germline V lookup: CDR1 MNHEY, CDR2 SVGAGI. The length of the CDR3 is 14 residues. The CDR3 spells CASSYSWGTEKLFF. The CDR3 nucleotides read TGTGCCAGCAGTTACTCCTGGGGGACTGAAAAACTGTTTTTT.

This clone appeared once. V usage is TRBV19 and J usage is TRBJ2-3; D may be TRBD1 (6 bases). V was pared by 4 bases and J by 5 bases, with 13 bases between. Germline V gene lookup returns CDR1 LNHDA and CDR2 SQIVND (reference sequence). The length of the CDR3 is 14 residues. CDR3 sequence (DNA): TGTGCCAGTAGTAACCCGAAAGGGGGAGATACGCAGTATTTT. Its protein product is CASSNPKGGDTQYF. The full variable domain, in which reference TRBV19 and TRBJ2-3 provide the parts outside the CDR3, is DGGITQSPKYLFRKEGQNVTLSCEQNLNHDAMYWYRQDPGQGLRLIYYSQIVNDFQKGDIAEGYSVSREKKESFPLTVTSAQKNPTAFYLCASSNPKGGDTQYFGPGTRLTVL.

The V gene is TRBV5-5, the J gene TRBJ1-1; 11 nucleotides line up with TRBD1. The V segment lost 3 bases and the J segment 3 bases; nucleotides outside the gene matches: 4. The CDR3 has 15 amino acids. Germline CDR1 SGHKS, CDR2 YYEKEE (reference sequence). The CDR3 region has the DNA TGTGCCAGCAGCTACCGGACAGGGGGCGACACTGAAGCTTTCTTT. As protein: CASSYRTGGDTEAFF.

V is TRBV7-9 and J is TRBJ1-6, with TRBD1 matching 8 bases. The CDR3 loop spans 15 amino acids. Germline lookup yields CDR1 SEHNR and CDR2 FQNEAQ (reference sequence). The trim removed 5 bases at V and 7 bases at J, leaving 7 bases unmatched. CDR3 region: CASSPAGQGNSPLHF. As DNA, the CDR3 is TGTGCCAGCAGCCCCGCCGGACAGGGCAATTCACCCCTCCACTTT.

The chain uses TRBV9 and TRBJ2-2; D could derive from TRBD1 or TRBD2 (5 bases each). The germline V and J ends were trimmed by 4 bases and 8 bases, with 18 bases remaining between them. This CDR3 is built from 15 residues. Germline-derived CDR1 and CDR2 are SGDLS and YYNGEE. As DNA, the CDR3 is TGTGCCAGCAGCCCTACTGGGACGTCCATGGGGGAGCTGTTTTTT. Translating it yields CASSPTGTSMGELFF.